The clone carrying this T cell receptor beta chain was seen only a few times. Its antigen is currently unknown. Germline V gene data show CDR1 as SGHVS and CDR2 as FNYEAQ. Trimming shortened V by 0 bases and J by 9 bases, and 12 bases separated the two germline ends. The CDR3 runs to 15 residues. MiXCR, applied by TCRdb to the 5' RACE reads, yields one record per CDR3 protein. The data hold 300,000 to 400,000 distinct CDR3 sequences, with under 15% observed a single time. This record belongs to a study of T-cell memory formation after mild COVID-19. Study-level information: TCR clusters mostly belonged to single donors. Study outcomes and limitations: Those CD4+ clones that contracted were mainly in CM and EM (CD8+ ones in EMRA).

The chain joins TRBV7-6 to TRBJ1-6; D perhaps matches TRBD1 (5 bases). Sequencing was performed on PBMCs or a T cell subset sorted from them (not recorded which). The receptor was derived from a man between 18 and 29 years old who had mild COVID-19 (a few samples of this study predate the infection). Cell type and time point are not known. The CDR3 sequence: CASSLATALLSPLHF. DNA of the CDR3: TGTGCCAGCAGCTTAGCGACAGCCTTACTTTCACCCCTCCACTTT. The full variable domain, rest sourced from reference TRBV7-6 and TRBJ1-6, is GAGVSQSPRYKVTKRGQDVALRCDPISGHVSLYWYRQALGQGPEFLTYFNYEAQQDKSGLPNDRFSAERPEGSISTLTIQRTEQRDSAMYRCASSLATALLSPLHFGNGTRLTVT.